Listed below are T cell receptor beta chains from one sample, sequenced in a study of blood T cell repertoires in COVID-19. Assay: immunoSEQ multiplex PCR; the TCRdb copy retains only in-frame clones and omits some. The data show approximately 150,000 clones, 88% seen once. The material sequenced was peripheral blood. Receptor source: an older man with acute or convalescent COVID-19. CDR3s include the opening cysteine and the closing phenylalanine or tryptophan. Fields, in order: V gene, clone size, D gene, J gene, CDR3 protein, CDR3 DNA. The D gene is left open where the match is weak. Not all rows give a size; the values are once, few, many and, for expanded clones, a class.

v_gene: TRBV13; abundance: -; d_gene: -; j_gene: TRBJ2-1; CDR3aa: CASSLFLLNEQFF; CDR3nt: TGTGCCAGCAGCTTATTCCTTCTGAATGAGCAGTTCTTC
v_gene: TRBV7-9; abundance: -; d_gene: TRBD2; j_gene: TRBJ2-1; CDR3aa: CASSLGLADVNEQFF; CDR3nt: TGTGCCAGCAGCTTAGGACTAGCGGACGTCAATGAGCAGTTCTTC
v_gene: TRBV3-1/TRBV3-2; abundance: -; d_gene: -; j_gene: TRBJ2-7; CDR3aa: CASSPGHFSYEQYF; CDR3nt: TGTGCCAGCAGCCCAGGGCATTTCTCCTACGAGCAGTACTTC
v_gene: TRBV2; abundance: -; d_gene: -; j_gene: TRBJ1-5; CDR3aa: CASSAIWGEDQPQHF; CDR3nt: TGTGCCAGCAGTGCAATTTGGGGGGAGGATCAGCCCCAGCATTTT
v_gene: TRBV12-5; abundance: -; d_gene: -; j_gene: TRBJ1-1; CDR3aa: CASGRQMNTEAFF; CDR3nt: TGTGCTAGTGGTCGACAGATGAACACTGAAGCTTTCTTT
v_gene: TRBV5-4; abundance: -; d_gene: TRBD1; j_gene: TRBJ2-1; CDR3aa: CASSLGGTGEFHNEQFF; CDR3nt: TGTGCCAGCAGCTTGGGGGGGACAGGGGAGTTCCACAATGAGCAGTTCTTC
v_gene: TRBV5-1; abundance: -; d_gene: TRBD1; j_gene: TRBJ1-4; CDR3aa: CASRYWDSSKEKLFF; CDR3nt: TGCGCCAGCAGGTATTGGGACAGCTCGAAGGAAAAACTGTTTTTT
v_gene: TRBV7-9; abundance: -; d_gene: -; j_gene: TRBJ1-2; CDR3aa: CASSLGEVGYTF; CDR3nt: TGTGCCAGCAGCTTAGGGGAGGTAGGCTACACCTTC
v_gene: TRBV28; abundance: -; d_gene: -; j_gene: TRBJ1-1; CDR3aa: CASIPPGVNTEAFF; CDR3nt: TGTGCCAGCATCCCCCCAGGGGTGAACACTGAAGCTTTCTTT
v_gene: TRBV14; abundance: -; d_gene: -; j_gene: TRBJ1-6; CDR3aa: CASSVRGDSPLHF; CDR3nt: TGTGCCAGCAGCGTCAGGGGTGATTCACCCCTCCACTTT
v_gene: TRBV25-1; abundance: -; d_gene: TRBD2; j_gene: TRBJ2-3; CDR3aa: CASSVRGGATDTQYF; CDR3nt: TGTGCCAGCAGTGTACGGGGGGGGGCCACAGATACGCAGTATTTT
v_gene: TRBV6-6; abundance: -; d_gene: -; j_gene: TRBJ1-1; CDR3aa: CASSYSSVTEAFF; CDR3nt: TGTGCCAGCAGTTACTCGAGCGTAACTGAAGCTTTCTTT
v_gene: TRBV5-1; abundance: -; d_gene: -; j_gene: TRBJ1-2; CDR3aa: CASTRSGGNYGYTF; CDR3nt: TGCGCCAGCACCCGCAGCGGGGGCAACTATGGCTACACCTTC
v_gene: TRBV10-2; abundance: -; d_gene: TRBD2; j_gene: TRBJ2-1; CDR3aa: CASSETRAGGWNEQFF; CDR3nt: TGCGCCAGCAGTGAAACTAGGGCGGGAGGGTGGAATGAGCAGTTCTTC
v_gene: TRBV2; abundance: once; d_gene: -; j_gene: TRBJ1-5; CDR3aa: CASLMDSPGSNQPQHF; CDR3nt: TGTGCCAGCCTAATGGACTCTCCTGGTAGCAATCAGCCCCAGCATTTT
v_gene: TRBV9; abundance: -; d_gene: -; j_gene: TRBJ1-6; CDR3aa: CASKGEGSPLHF; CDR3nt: TGTGCCAGCAAAGGTGAGGGTTCACCCCTCCACTTT
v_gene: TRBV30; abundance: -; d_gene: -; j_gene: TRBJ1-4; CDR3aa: CAWSREASNEKLFF; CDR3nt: TGTGCCTGGAGTCGGGAGGCGTCTAATGAAAAACTGTTTTTT
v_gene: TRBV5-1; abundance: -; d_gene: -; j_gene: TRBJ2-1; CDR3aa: CASSLVPAEGNEQFF; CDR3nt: TGCGCCAGCAGCTTAGTTCCGGCGGAGGGCAATGAGCAGTTCTTC
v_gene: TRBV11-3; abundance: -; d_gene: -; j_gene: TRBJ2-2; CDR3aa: CASSLELGQSENAGELFF; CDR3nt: TGTGCCAGCAGCTTAGAGCTGGGGCAGTCGGAGAACGCCGGGGAGCTGTTTTTT
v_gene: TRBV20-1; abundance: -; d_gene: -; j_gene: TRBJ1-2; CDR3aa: CSASWTDYGYTF; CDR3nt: TGCAGTGCTAGTTGGACAGACTATGGCTACACCTTC
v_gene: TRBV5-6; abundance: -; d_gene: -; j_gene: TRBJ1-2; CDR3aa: CASSRAGVYYGYTF; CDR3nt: TGTGCCAGCAGCCGGGCAGGGGTGTACTATGGCTACACCTTC
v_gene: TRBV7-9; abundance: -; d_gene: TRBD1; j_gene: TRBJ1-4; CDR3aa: CASSLRDRGGTNEKLFF; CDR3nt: TGTGCCAGCAGCTTAAGAGACAGGGGAGGAACTAATGAAAAACTGTTTTTT
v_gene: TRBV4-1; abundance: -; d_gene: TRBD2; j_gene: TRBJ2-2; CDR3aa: CASSPSSGRIAGELFF; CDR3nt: TGCGCCAGCAGCCCCTCGAGCGGGAGAATCGCCGGGGAGCTGTTTTTT
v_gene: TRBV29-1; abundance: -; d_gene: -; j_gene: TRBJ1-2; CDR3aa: CSVVAGDYTF; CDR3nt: TGCAGCGTTGTCGCGGGGGACTACACCTTC
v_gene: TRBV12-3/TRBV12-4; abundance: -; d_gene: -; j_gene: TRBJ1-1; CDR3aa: CASSFGLRAFF; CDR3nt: TGTGCCAGCAGTTTCGGACTGAGGGCTTTCTTT
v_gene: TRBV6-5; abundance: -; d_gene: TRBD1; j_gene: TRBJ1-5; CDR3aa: CASSYEKGALGQPQHF; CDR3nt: TGTGCCAGCAGTTACGAAAAGGGGGCGCTTGGCCAGCCCCAGCATTTT
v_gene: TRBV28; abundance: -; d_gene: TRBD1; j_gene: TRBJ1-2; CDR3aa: CASTLQGAYGYTF; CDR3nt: TGTGCCAGCACCCTACAGGGGGCATATGGCTACACCTTC
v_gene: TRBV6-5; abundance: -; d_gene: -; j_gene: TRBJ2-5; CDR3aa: CASRTIAAIQETQYF; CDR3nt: TGTGCCAGCAGGACTATAGCAGCTATCCAAGAGACCCAGTACTTC
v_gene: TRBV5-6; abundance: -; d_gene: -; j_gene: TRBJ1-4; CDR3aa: CASSLGAIREKLFF; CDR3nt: TGTGCCAGCAGCTTGGGTGCCATTCGGGAAAAACTGTTTTTT
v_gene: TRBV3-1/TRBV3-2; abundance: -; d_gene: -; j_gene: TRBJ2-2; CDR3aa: CASRRQMNTGELFF; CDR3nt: TGTGCCAGTAGGAGACAGATGAACACCGGGGAGCTGTTTTTT
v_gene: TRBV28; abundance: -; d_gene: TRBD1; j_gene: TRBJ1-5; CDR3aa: CASSSTGGEVNQPQHF; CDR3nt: TGTGCCAGCAGCTCCACAGGGGGCGAAGTCAATCAGCCCCAGCATTTT
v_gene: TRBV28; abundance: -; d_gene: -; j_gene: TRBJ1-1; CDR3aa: CASSLGQGEAFF; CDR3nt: TGTGCCAGCAGTTTGGGGCAGGGTGAAGCTTTCTTT
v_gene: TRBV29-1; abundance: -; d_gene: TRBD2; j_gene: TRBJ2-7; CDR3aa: CSVRLRTSPYEQYF; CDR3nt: TGCAGCGTCCGCCTGAGGACTAGCCCCTACGAGCAGTACTTC
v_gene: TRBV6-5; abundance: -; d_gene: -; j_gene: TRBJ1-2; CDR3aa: CASSHGSWNYGYTF; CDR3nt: TGTGCCAGCAGTCACGGGTCCTGGAACTATGGCTACACCTTC
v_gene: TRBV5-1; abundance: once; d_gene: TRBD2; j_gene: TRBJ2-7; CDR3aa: CASSLEVSSGNYEQYF; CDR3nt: TGCGCCAGCAGCTTGGAAGTGTCTAGCGGGAACTACGAGCAGTACTTC
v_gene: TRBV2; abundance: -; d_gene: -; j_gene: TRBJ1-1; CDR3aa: CASRLLGGGGMNTEAFF; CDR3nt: TGTGCCAGCAGGCTCCTGGGAGGGGGGGGCATGAACACTGAAGCTTTCTTT
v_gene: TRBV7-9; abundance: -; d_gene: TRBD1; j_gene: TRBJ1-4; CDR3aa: CASSRSGDRFGEKLFF; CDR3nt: TGTGCCAGCAGCCGGAGTGGGGACAGGTTCGGTGAAAAACTGTTTTTT
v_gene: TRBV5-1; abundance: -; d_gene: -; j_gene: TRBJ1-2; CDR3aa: CASSFDRNYGYTF; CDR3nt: TGCGCCAGCAGCTTTGACAGAAACTATGGCTACACCTTC
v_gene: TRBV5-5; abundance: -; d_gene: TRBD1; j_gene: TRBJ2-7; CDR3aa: CASSSSPGTGRLYEQYF; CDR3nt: TGTGCCAGCAGCTCCTCCCCCGGGACAGGACGCCTCTACGAGCAGTACTTC
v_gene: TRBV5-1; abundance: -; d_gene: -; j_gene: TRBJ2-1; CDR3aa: CASSLTGITHNEQFF; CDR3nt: TGCGCCAGCAGCCTCACAGGGATCACCCACAATGAGCAGTTCTTC
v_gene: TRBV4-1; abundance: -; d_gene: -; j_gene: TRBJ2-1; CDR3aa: CASSLTYGKSSYNEQFF; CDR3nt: TGCGCCAGCAGCCTTACCTACGGTAAGAGCTCCTACAATGAGCAGTTCTTC
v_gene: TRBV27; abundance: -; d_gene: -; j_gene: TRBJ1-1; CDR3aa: CASTRDYRHTEAFF; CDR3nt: TGTGCCAGCACCCGGGACTATAGACACACTGAAGCTTTCTTT
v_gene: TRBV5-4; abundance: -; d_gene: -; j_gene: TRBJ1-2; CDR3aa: CASSGIDSLPWGYTF; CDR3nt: TGTGCCAGCAGCGGAATTGACAGCCTGCCTTGGGGCTACACCTTC
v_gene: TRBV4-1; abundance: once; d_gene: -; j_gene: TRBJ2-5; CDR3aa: CASSPWDKQETQYF; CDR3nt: TGCGCCAGCAGCCCATGGGACAAACAAGAGACCCAGTACTTC
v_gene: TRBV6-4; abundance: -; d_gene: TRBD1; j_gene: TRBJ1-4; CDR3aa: CASSPGQGYEKLFF; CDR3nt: TGTGCCAGCAGCCCTGGACAGGGTTATGAAAAACTGTTTTTT
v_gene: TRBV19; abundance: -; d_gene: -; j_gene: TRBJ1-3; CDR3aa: CASNSPGFLSGNTIYF; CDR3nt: TGTGCCAGTAACAGCCCGGGGTTCCTCTCTGGAAACACCATATATTTT
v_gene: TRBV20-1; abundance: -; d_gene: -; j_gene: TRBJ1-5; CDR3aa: CSASRGTQPQHF; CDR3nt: TGCAGTGCTAGTCGGGGAACTCAGCCCCAGCATTTT
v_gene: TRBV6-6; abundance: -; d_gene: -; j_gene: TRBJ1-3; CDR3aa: CASSYSSEKNTIYF; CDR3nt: TGTGCCAGCAGTTACTCATCCGAGAAAAACACCATATATTTT
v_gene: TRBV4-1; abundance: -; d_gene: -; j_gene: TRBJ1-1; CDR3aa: CASSHQDRNTEAFF; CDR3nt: TGCGCCAGCAGCCACCAGGACAGGAACACTGAAGCTTTCTTT
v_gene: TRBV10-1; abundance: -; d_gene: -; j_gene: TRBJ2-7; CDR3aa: CASSEAGYTHEQYF; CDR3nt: TGCGCCAGCAGTGAGGCAGGGTACACCCACGAGCAGTACTTC
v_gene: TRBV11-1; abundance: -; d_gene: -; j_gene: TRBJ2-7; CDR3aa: CASSLPGSSYEQYF; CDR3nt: TGTGCCAGCAGCTTACCAGGGTCCTCCTACGAGCAGTACTTC
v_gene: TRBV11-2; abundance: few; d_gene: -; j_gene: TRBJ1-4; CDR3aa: CASSLGWTVNEKLFF; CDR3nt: TGTGCCAGCAGCTTAGGGTGGACAGTAAATGAAAAACTGTTTTTT
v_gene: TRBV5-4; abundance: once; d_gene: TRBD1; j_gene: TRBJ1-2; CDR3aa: CASSSPRGHNYGYTF; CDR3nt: TGTGCCAGCAGCTCCCCCAGGGGGCATAACTATGGCTACACCTTC
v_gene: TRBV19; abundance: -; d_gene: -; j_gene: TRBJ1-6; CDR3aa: CASSFLGQTDSPLHF; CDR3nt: TGTGCCAGTAGTTTCTTAGGACAGACAGATTCACCCCTCCACTTT
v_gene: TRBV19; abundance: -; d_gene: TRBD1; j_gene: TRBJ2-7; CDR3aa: CASSILPGQGSYEQYF; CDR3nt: TGTGCCAGTAGTATCTTGCCGGGACAGGGGTCCTACGAGCAGTACTTC
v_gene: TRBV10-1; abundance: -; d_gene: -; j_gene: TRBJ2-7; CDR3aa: CASADGGRSEQYF; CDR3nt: TGCGCCAGCGCCGACGGAGGGCGTTCCGAGCAGTACTTC
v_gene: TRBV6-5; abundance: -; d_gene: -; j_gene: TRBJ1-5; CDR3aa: CASSYRTNGGNQPQHF; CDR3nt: TGTGCCAGCAGTTACCGAACTAACGGGGGAAATCAGCCCCAGCATTTT